This is a list of T cell receptor beta chains from one sample in a study of blood T cells in healthy people across ages. TCRdb recomputed calls from the 5' RACE reads with MiXCR, one row per CDR3 protein. The table shows 850,000 to 1,300,000 distinct CDR3 sequences, with less than 50% occurring only once. Sequences were obtained from blood. The receptor source for this set is a woman in her fifties or sixties in good health. The CDR3 runs from the conserved cysteine through the conserved F or W. Fields, in order: V gene, J gene, D gene, clone size, CDR3 DNA, CDR3 protein. D genes are given only for firm matches. Clone size, where shown, is once, few, many, or a class for clones that have expanded.

V: TRBV28; J: TRBJ2-3; D: NA; size: few; DNA: TGTGCCAGCAGGGCCCTAAGCACAGATACGCAGTATTTT; CDR3: CASRALSTDTQYF
V: TRBV29-1; J: TRBJ1-4; D: NA; size: few; DNA: TGCAGCGTTTGGGTCGACGAAGGGGCAAAAAAACTGTTTTTT; CDR3: CSVWVDEGAKKLFF
V: TRBV28; J: TRBJ2-1; D: NA; size: NA; DNA: TGTGCCAGCACCCGGGCTCAGGGGCGGAGTGAGCAGTTCTTC; CDR3: CASTRAQGRSEQFF
V: TRBV28; J: TRBJ1-5; D: NA; size: NA; DNA: TGTGCCAGCAGTTTTGGGGGTTTGGGACAGCCCCAGCATTTT; CDR3: CASSFGGLGQPQHF
V: TRBV6-5; J: TRBJ1-1; D: NA; size: NA; DNA: TGTGCCAGCAGTGCGGTCCCGAACACTGAAGCTTTCTTT; CDR3: CASSAVPNTEAFF
V: TRBV20-1; J: TRBJ2-7; D: TRBD1; size: NA; DNA: TGCAGTGCTAGAGACGCCGTGACAGGGGGCTACGAGCAGTACTTC; CDR3: CSARDAVTGGYEQYF
V: TRBV7-9; J: TRBJ2-5; D: TRBD2; size: few; DNA: TGTGCCAGCACCCTGCATGGCGGGACTAGCCAAGAGACCCAGTACTTC; CDR3: CASTLHGGTSQETQYF
V: TRBV7-4; J: TRBJ2-5; D: TRBD2; size: NA; DNA: TGTGCCAGCAGCTGCGAGACTAGCGGGACTCAACAAGAGACCCAGTACTTC; CDR3: CASSCETSGTQQETQYF
V: TRBV7-9; J: TRBJ2-1; D: NA; size: few; DNA: TGTGCCAGCAGCGACCGCTTGGGCTACAATGAGCAGTTCTTC; CDR3: CASSDRLGYNEQFF
V: TRBV7-6; J: TRBJ1-1; D: NA; size: NA; DNA: TGTGCCAGCAGCTTAGCGCTTTCAGGGGAGTCCATGAACACTGAAGCTTTCTTT; CDR3: CASSLALSGESMNTEAFF
V: TRBV29-1; J: TRBJ2-7; D: TRBD1; size: NA; DNA: TGCAGCGTTACCCCTCAGGGGGTCGGATATGAGCAGTACTTC; CDR3: CSVTPQGVGYEQYF
V: TRBV9; J: TRBJ2-1; D: NA; size: NA; DNA: TGTGCCAGCAGCGTGGGACCTAACGCCTACAATGAGCAGTTCTTC; CDR3: CASSVGPNAYNEQFF
V: TRBV7-8; J: TRBJ2-1; D: TRBD2; size: NA; DNA: TGTGCCAGCAGCTTGTTAGCGGGAGTATCCTACAATGAGCAGTTCTTC; CDR3: CASSLLAGVSYNEQFF
V: TRBV6-6; J: TRBJ2-5; D: TRBD1; size: NA; DNA: TGTGCCAGCAGTTACTCTGGCCGACAGGGCCTTTTGGAGACCCAGTACTTC; CDR3: CASSYSGRQGLLETQYF
V: TRBV28; J: TRBJ2-6; D: TRBD1; size: NA; DNA: TGTGCCATCAGTGACAGGGAAGGGGCCAACGTCCTGACTTTC; CDR3: CAISDREGANVLTF
V: TRBV7-2; J: TRBJ2-6; D: NA; size: NA; DNA: TGTGCCAGCAGCTTGAGCCCAGGGCGGACTGGGGCCAACGTCCTGACTTTC; CDR3: CASSLSPGRTGANVLTF
V: TRBV24-1; J: TRBJ2-7; D: NA; size: few; DNA: TGTGCCACCAGTGGGGGGTACGAGCAGTACTTC; CDR3: CATSGGYEQYF
V: TRBV7-9; J: TRBJ2-7; D: NA; size: NA; DNA: TGTGCCAGCAGCTTAGAAGGTCAGAGCCGAGAGCAGTACTTC; CDR3: CASSLEGQSREQYF
V: TRBV29-1; J: TRBJ1-1; D: NA; size: NA; DNA: TGCAGCGTTGAAGGCTTGGACAGTGTGAACACTGAAGCTTTCTTT; CDR3: CSVEGLDSVNTEAFF
V: TRBV9; J: TRBJ1-2; D: NA; size: NA; DNA: TGTGCCAGCCTGACGGGGGTCGGCTACACCTTC; CDR3: CASLTGVGYTF
V: TRBV11-2; J: TRBJ2-7; D: NA; size: NA; DNA: TGTGCCAGCAGCCCACAGGGGGGGACTCGGGACGAGCAGTACTTC; CDR3: CASSPQGGTRDEQYF
V: TRBV29-1; J: TRBJ2-7; D: NA; size: NA; DNA: TGCAGCGTGACGTGGGAGGCGGGATTCACCTACAATGAGCAGTACTTC; CDR3: CSVTWEAGFTYNEQYF
V: TRBV20-1; J: TRBJ2-2; D: TRBD2; size: NA; DNA: TGCAGTGCTCCCCTCAGCGGGAGTGCTGCCGGGGAGCTGTTTTTT; CDR3: CSAPLSGSAAGELFF
V: TRBV10-3; J: TRBJ2-7; D: TRBD2; size: NA; DNA: TGTGCCATCAGTGAACTAGCGGGAGTCCAGGAGCAGTACTTC; CDR3: CAISELAGVQEQYF
V: TRBV20-1; J: TRBJ1-5; D: NA; size: NA; DNA: TGCAGTGCTCGACAGGCCAATCAGCCCCAGCATTTT; CDR3: CSARQANQPQHF
V: TRBV3-1; J: TRBJ2-4; D: TRBD1; size: NA; DNA: TGTGCCAGCAGCCAAGTAACAGGGGGGCGTGGGCAGTACTTC; CDR3: CASSQVTGGRGQYF
V: TRBV28; J: TRBJ1-2; D: TRBD1; size: few; DNA: TGTGCCAGCAGTTTATCCCTGGACAGGGCTGGCTACACCTTC; CDR3: CASSLSLDRAGYTF
V: TRBV9; J: TRBJ1-4; D: NA; size: NA; DNA: TGTGCCAGCAGCCCCCGACCTCTGGCTAATGAAAAACTGTTTTTT; CDR3: CASSPRPLANEKLFF
V: TRBV7-3; J: TRBJ2-5; D: NA; size: NA; DNA: TGTGCCAGCAGCCTAAATGGGGGATACCAAGAGACCCAGTACTTC; CDR3: CASSLNGGYQETQYF